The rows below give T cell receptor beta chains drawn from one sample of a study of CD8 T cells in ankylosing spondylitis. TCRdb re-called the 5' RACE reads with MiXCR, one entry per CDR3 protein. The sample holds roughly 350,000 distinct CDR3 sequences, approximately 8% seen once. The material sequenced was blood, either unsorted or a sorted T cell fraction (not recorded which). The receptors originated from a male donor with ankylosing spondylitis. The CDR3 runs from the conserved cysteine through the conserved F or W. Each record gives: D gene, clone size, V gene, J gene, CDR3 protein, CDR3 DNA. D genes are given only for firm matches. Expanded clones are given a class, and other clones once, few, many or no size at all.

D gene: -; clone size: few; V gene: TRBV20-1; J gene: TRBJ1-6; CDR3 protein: CSAKLRRLDNSPLHF; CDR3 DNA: TGCAGTGCCAAACTACGCCGGTTGGATAATTCACCCCTCCACTTT
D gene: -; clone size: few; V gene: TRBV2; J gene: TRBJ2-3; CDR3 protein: CASRILEAATTDTQYF; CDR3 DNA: TGTGCCAGCAGAATCCTTGAAGCGGCCACCACAGATACGCAGTATTTT
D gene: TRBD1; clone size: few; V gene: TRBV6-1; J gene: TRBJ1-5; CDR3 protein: CASSRTGFLIQPQHF; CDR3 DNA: TGTGCCAGCAGTAGGACAGGGTTTTTGATTCAGCCCCAGCATTTT
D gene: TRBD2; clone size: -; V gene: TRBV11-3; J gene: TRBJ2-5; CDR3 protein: CASSLDLAGGPRETQYF; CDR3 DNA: TGTGCCAGCAGCTTAGATCTAGCGGGAGGGCCAAGAGAGACCCAGTACTTC
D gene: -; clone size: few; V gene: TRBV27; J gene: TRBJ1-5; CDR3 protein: CASRKTGGPNQPQHF; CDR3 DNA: TGTGCCAGCAGAAAAACGGGAGGCCCTAATCAGCCCCAGCATTTT
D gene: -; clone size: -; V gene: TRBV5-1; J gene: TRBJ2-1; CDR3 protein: CASSLRGPQSSYNEQFF; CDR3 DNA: TGCGCCAGCAGCTTGCGGGGTCCCCAATCCTCCTACAATGAGCAGTTCTTC
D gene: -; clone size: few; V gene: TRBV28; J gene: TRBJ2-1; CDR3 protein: CASSFPNEQFF; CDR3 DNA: TGTGCCAGCAGTTTCCCGAATGAGCAGTTCTTC
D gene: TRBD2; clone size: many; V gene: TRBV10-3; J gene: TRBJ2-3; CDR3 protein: CAISVRAGEDTQYF; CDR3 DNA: TGTGCCATCAGTGTAAGGGCGGGAGAGGATACGCAGTATTTT
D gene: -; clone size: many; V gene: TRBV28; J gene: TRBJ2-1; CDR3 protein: CASSLSRRTKFYNEQFF; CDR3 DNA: TGTGCCAGCAGTTTAAGCCGGCGGACTAAGTTTTACAATGAGCAGTTCTTC
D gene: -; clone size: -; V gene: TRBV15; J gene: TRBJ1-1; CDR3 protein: CATSSSRGRDTEAFF; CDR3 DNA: TGTGCCACCAGCAGTTCACGGGGAAGAGACACTGAAGCTTTCTTT
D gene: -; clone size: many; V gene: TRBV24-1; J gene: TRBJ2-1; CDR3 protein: CATFLPYNEQFF; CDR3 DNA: TGTGCCACCTTCCTTCCCTACAATGAGCAGTTCTTC
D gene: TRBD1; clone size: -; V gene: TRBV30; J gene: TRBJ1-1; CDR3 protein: CAWRPGQGGTEAFF; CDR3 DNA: TGTGCCTGGAGACCGGGACAGGGTGGTACTGAAGCTTTCTTT
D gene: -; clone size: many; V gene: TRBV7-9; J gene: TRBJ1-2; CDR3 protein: CASSSMTVLYGYTF; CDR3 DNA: TGTGCCAGCAGCTCGATGACAGTACTCTATGGCTACACCTTC
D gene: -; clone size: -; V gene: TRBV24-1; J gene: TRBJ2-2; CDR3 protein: CATSDYAGYTGELFF; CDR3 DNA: TGTGCCACCAGTGATTACGCGGGGTACACCGGGGAGCTGTTTTTT
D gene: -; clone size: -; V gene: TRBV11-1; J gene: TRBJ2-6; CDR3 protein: CASSEGLRDSHSGANVLTF; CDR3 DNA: TGTGCCAGCAGCGAAGGCCTCCGGGACTCCCACTCTGGGGCCAACGTCCTGACTTTC
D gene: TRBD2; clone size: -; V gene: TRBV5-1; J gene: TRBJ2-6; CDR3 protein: CASSLLPSGASGANVLTF; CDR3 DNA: TGCGCCAGCAGCTTGTTACCTAGCGGAGCCTCTGGGGCCAACGTCCTGACTTTC
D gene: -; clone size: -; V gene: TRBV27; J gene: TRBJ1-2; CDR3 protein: CASRGDIGNYGYTF; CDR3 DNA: TGTGCCAGCAGGGGGGACATCGGGAACTATGGCTACACCTTC
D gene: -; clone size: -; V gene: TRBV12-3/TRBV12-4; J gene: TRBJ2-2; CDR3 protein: CASTRLGQNTGELFF; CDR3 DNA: TGTGCCAGCACGAGGCTAGGACAGAACACCGGGGAGCTGTTTTTT
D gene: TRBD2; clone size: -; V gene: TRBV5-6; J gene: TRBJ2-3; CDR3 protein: CASSLHGTRVSDTQYF; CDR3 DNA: TGTGCCAGCAGCTTGCACGGGACTAGAGTCTCGGATACGCAGTATTTT
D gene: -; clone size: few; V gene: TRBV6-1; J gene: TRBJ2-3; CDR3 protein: CASRMGGGGDTQYF; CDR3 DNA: TGTGCCAGCAGGATGGGAGGGGGCGGAGATACGCAGTATTTT
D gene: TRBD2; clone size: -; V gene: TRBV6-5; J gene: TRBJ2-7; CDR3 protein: CASSKGTSESF; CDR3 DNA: TGTGCCAGCAGTAAAGGGACTAGCGAGTCCTTC
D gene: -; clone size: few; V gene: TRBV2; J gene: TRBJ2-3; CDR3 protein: CASSELGITDTQYF; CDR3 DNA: TGTGCCAGCAGTGAACTCGGGATCACAGATACGCAGTATTTT
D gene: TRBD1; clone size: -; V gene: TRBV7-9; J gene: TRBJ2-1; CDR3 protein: CASSSQGASYNEQFF; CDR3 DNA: TGTGCCAGCAGCTCACAGGGGGCCTCCTACAATGAGCAGTTCTTC
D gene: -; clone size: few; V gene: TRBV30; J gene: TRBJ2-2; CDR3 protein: CAWSVGSPNTGELFF; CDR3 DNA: TGTGCCTGGAGTGTAGGGAGCCCGAACACCGGGGAGCTGTTTTTT
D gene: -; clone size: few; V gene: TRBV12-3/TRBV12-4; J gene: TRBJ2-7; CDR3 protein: CASSTNNAYEQYF; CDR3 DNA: TGTGCCAGCAGTACCAACAATGCCTACGAGCAGTACTTC
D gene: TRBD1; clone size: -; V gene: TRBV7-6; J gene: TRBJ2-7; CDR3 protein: CASSLDRDHEQYF; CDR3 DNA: TGTGCCAGCAGCCTCGACAGGGACCACGAGCAGTACTTC
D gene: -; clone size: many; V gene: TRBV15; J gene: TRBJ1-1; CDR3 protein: CATRESRGNTEAFF; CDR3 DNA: TGTGCCACCAGAGAGTCCCGAGGCAACACTGAAGCTTTCTTT
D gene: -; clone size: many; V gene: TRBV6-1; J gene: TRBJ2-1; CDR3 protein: CASSPGGDEQFF; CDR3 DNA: TGTGCCAGCAGTCCAGGGGGGGATGAGCAGTTCTTC
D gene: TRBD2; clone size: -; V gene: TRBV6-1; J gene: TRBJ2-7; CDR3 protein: CASHREGGFAYEQYF; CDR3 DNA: TGTGCCAGCCATCGGGAGGGCGGGTTCGCCTACGAGCAGTACTTC
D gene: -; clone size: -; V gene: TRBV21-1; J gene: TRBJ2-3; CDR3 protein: CASSKGGRGRSTDTQYF; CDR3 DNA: TGTGCCAGCAGCAAAGGAGGCAGGGGACGCAGCACAGATACGCAGTATTTT
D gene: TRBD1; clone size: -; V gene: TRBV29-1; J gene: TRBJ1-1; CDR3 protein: CSVERDRGGEAFF; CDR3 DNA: TGCAGCGTTGAGAGGGACAGGGGGGGTGAAGCTTTCTTT
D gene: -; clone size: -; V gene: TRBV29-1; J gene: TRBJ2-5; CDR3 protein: CSVEFVAGGDQETQYF; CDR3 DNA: TGCAGCGTTGAATTTGTGGCTGGCGGGGACCAAGAGACCCAGTACTTC
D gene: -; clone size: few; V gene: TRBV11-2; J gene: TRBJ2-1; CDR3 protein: CASSLASRTPYNEQFF; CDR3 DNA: TGTGCCAGCAGCTTAGCCTCAAGGACTCCTTACAATGAGCAGTTCTTC
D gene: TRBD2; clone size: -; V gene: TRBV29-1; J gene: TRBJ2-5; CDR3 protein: CSVVGLAGVGETQYF; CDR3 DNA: TGCAGCGTTGTGGGACTAGCGGGAGTGGGAGAGACCCAGTACTTC
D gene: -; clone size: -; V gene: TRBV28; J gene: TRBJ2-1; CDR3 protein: CASSLRRGSYNEQFF; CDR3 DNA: TGTGCCAGCAGTTTACGTCGAGGCTCCTACAATGAGCAGTTCTTC
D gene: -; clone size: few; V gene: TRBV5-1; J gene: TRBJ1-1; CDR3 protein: CASSLARQPNTEAFF; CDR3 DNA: TGCGCCAGCAGCTTGGCCCGGCAGCCTAACACTGAAGCTTTCTTT
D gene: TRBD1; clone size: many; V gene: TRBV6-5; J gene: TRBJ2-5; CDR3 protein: CASSYLTGIGETQYF; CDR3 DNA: TGTGCCAGCAGTTACTTGACAGGGATTGGAGAGACCCAGTACTTC
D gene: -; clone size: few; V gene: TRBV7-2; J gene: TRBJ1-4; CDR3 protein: CASSSGGGTEKLFF; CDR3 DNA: TGTGCCAGCAGCTCGGGAGGGGGGACTGAAAAACTGTTTTTT
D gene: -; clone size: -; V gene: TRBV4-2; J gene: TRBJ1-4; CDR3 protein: CASSQGVAGQVGEKLFF; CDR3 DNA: TGTGCCAGCAGCCAAGGGGTAGCGGGTCAGGTGGGGGAAAAACTGTTTTTT
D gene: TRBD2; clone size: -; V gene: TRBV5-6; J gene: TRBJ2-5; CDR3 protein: CASSKRLIGLAGVRKTQYF; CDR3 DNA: TGTGCCAGCAGCAAAAGACTTATCGGACTAGCGGGAGTAAGGAAGACCCAGTACTTC
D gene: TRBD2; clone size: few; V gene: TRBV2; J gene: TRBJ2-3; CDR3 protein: CASSGDSGGTDTQYF; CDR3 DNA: TGTGCCAGCAGTGGGGATAGCGGGGGCACAGATACGCAGTATTTT
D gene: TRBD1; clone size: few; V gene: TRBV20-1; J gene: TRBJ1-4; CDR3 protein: CSAPTGQGESEKLFF; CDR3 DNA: TGCAGTGCTCCGACGGGACAGGGAGAGAGTGAAAAACTGTTTTTT
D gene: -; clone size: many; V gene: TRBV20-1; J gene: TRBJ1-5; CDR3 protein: CSASGGASPYQPQHF; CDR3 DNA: TGCAGTGCTAGTGGGGGGGCTAGTCCCTATCAGCCCCAGCATTTT
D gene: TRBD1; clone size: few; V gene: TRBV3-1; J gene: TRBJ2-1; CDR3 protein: CASSLRQGVGLNEQFF; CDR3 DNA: TGTGCCAGCAGCCTTCGACAGGGGGTTGGCCTCAATGAGCAGTTCTTC
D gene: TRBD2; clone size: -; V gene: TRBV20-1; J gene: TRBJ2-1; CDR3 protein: CSAGRVGGPGREDEQFF; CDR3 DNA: TGCAGTGCGGGACGCGTTGGAGGCCCCGGGCGGGAGGATGAGCAGTTCTTC
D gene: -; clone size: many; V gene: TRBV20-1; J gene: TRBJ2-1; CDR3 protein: CSAPRRGGYNEQFF; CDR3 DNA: TGCAGTGCCCCTCGCAGGGGGGGTTACAATGAGCAGTTCTTC
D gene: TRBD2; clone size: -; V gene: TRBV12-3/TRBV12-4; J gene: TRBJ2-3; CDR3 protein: CASSPGTSVDTQYF; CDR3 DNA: TGTGCCAGCAGTCCCGGGACTAGCGTAGATACGCAGTATTTT
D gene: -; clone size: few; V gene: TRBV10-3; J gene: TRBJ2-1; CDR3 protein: CAIRMTAVNEQFF; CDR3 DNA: TGTGCCATCAGGATGACAGCAGTCAATGAGCAGTTCTTC
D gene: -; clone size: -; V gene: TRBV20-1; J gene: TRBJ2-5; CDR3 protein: CSPPRGSQETQYF; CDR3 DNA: TGCAGTCCTCCGAGGGGCAGCCAAGAGACCCAGTACTTC
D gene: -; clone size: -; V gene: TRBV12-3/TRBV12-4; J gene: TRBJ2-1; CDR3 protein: CASSFAGSAYNEQFF; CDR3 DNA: TGTGCCAGCAGTTTCGCCGGCAGCGCTTACAATGAGCAGTTCTTC
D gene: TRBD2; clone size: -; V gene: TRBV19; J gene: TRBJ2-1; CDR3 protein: CAARAGGYNEQFF; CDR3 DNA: TGTGCCGCCAGGGCGGGAGGGTACAATGAGCAGTTCTTC
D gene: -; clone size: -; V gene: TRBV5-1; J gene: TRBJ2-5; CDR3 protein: CASSPDMSTGPQETQYF; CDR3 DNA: TGCGCCAGCAGCCCGGATATGTCGACAGGCCCCCAAGAGACCCAGTACTTC
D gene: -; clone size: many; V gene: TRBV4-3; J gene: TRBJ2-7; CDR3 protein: CASSRGLNSYEQYF; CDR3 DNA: TGCGCCAGCAGCCGAGGACTGAATTCCTACGAGCAGTACTTC
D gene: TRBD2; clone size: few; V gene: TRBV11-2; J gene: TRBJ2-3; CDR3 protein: CASSPILAGVGDTQYF; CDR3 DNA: TGTGCCAGCAGCCCCATCCTAGCGGGAGTTGGGGATACGCAGTATTTT
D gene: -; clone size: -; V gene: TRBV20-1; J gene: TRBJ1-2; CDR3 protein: CSAGSRDTF; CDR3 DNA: TGCAGTGCTGGCTCACGGGACACCTTC